These T cell receptor beta chains were read from a single sample in a study of CD8+ T cells in alopecia areata. The assay was immunoSEQ multiplex PCR, and TCRdb's table has in-frame clones only and misses some. The sample gives some 180,000 clones, about 51% of which show up once; around 10% is in the top ten. The sequences come from CD8+ T cells sorted from blood, collected between weeks 51 and 52, from a patient treated with tofacitinib. Receptors originate from a human donor with alopecia areata. CDR3s include the opening cysteine and the closing phenylalanine or tryptophan. Fields, in order: D gene, J gene, clone size, V gene, CDR3 protein, CDR3 DNA. A D gene is named only where the DNA matches it firmly. Where a row states a size, it is once, few, many or the class of an expanded clone; other rows omit it.

.,TRBJ2-2,.,TRBV7-8,CASSSLQGSGELFF,TGTGCCAGCAGCTCACTACAGGGTTCCGGGGAGCTGTTTTTT
.,TRBJ2-6,.,TRBV29-1,CSVFNPGANVLTF,TGCAGCGTTTTCAACCCTGGGGCCAACGTCCTGACTTTC
.,TRBJ2-7,.,TRBV5-1,CASSGTGLGYEQYF,TGCGCCAGCAGCGGTACAGGGCTCGGCTACGAGCAGTACTTC
.,TRBJ1-5,.,TRBV7-9,CASSLSKDINQPQHF,TGTGCCAGCAGTCTCTCAAAGGACATCAATCAGCCCCAGCATTTT
.,TRBJ2-7,.,TRBV4-1,CASSQGGQRGYEQYF,TGCGCCAGCAGCCAAGGAGGACAGCGCGGGTACGAGCAGTACTTC
.,TRBJ1-5,.,TRBV6-1,CASSRGSARNQPQHF,TGTGCCAGCAGTCGGGGCTCTGCCCGGAATCAGCCCCAGCATTTT
.,TRBJ2-1,.,TRBV18,CASSPPSGGSYNEQFF,TGTGCCAGCTCACCACCGTCCGGTGGCTCCTACAATGAGCAGTTCTTC
.,TRBJ1-2,.,TRBV6-4,CASSDGGGYTF,TGTGCCAGCAGTGACGGCGGTGGCTACACCTTC
.,TRBJ1-1,many,TRBV18,CASSPADRMAFF,TGTGCCAGCTCACCGGCCGACAGAATGGCTTTCTTT
.,TRBJ2-7,.,TRBV4-2,CASREADSYEQYF,TGTGCCAGTCGTGAGGCGGACTCCTACGAGCAGTACTTC
.,TRBJ2-1,few,TRBV6-5,CASRRVGGMGNEQFF,TGTGCCAGCAGACGCGTTGGGGGGATGGGGAATGAGCAGTTCTTC
.,TRBJ2-1,.,TRBV6-1,CASSDPGFNYNEQFF,TGTGCCAGCAGTGATCCGGGGTTCAACTACAATGAGCAGTTCTTC
.,TRBJ2-5,.,TRBV13,CASTIGGAGETQYF,TGTGCCAGCACTATAGGGGGGGCTGGGGAGACCCAGTACTTC
TRBD1,TRBJ1-4,once,TRBV6-5,CASSWDRATNEKLFF,TGTGCCAGCAGTTGGGACAGGGCCACTAATGAAAAACTGTTTTTT
TRBD2,TRBJ2-3,few,TRBV7-9,CASSPHGGNTDTQYF,TGTGCCAGCAGCCCCCACGGGGGGAACACAGATACGCAGTATTTT
TRBD1,TRBJ2-7,few,TRBV4-1,CASSGPGQGSAYEQYF,TGCGCCAGCAGCGGCCCGGGACAGGGAAGTGCCTACGAGCAGTACTTC
.,TRBJ2-5,.,TRBV11-2,CASSSWDTGEETQYF,TGTGCCAGCAGCTCTTGGGACACCGGGGAAGAGACCCAGTACTTC
TRBD2,TRBJ2-2,few,TRBV12-5,CASGHQTSFTGELFF,TGTGCTAGTGGTCATCAGACTAGCTTTACCGGGGAGCTGTTTTTT
.,TRBJ1-1,.,TRBV4-3,CASSQLDGFEAFF,TGCGCCAGCAGCCAACTGGACGGTTTTGAAGCTTTCTTT
TRBD2,TRBJ2-3,.,TRBV4-3,CASSPRSGGDTDTQYF,TGCGCCAGCAGCCCTCGTAGCGGGGGGGACACAGATACGCAGTATTTT
TRBD1,TRBJ2-7,few,TRBV30,CAWSWTGRGEQYF,TGTGCCTGGTCTTGGACAGGGCGTGGCGAGCAGTACTTC
.,TRBJ1-1,.,TRBV29-1,CSVEDRENAFF,TGCAGCGTTGAAGACCGCGAGAATGCTTTCTTT
.,TRBJ1-2,.,TRBV4-1,CASSQPNRDTRHYGYTF,TGCGCCAGCAGCCAGCCGAATCGGGACACCAGGCACTATGGCTACACCTTC
.,TRBJ1-1,.,TRBV9,CASSVEGDTEAFF,TGTGCCAGCAGCGTAGAAGGAGACACTGAAGCTTTCTTT
.,TRBJ1-2,.,TRBV29-1,CSVAAISPYGYTF,TGCAGCGTTGCCGCGATTTCTCCCTATGGCTACACCTTC
.,TRBJ2-6,.,TRBV19,CASSPSGGSGANVLTF,TGTGCCAGTAGTCCCTCGGGCGGCTCTGGGGCCAACGTCCTGACTTTC
TRBD1,TRBJ2-6,.,TRBV27,CASSDRGSSGANVLTF,TGTGCCAGCAGTGACAGGGGAAGCTCTGGGGCCAACGTCCTGACTTTC
.,TRBJ1-1,few,TRBV27,CASSLSAGANTEAFF,TGTGCCAGCAGTTTATCCGCAGGGGCTAACACTGAAGCTTTCTTT
.,TRBJ1-5,.,TRBV7-9,CASSLDSNQPQHF,TGTGCCAGCAGCTTGGATAGCAATCAGCCCCAGCATTTT
.,TRBJ1-4,few,TRBV2,CASRTTNEKLFF,TGTGCCAGCAGGACAACTAATGAAAAACTGTTTTTT
.,TRBJ2-7,.,TRBV29-1,CSVAERGEQYF,TGCAGCGTTGCAGAGAGGGGCGAGCAGTACTTC
.,TRBJ2-3,.,TRBV30,CAWSLTPATTDTQYF,TGTGCCTGGTCCCTTACCCCGGCCACCACAGATACGCAGTATTTT
.,TRBJ1-1,.,TRBV4-2,CASSQDHGGTEAFF,TGTGCCAGCAGCCAAGATCACGGGGGCACTGAAGCTTTCTTT